The rows below give T cell receptor beta chains drawn from one sample of a study of cytomegalovirus exposure and HLA in healthy donors. Assay used: immunoSEQ multiplex PCR; TCRdb lists only in-frame clones, some missing. The sample has 150,000 to 200,000 clones; roughly three quarters are singletons. The sample was PBMCs. Receptors originate from a man in his forties in good health and CMV-seropositive. Both conserved end residues are part of each CDR3. The D gene is left open where the match is weak. Clone size, where shown, is once, few, many, or a class for clones that have expanded.

TRBV6-6	NA	NA	TRBJ1-2	TGTGCCAGCAGTTCCCACGGCGGTGATGGCTACACCTTC	CASSSHGGDGYTF
TRBV15	NA	NA	TRBJ1-1	TGTGCCACCAGAAGTAAGACGGGCAGGGGTGCTTTCTTT	CATRSKTGRGAFF
TRBV15	NA	NA	TRBJ1-2	TGTGCCACCAGCAGAGATCGCCCGGGTGGCTACACCTTC	CATSRDRPGGYTF
TRBV7-7	TRBD1	NA	TRBJ2-5	TGTGCTAGCAGCTCCCAGGACAGGGGGCCTCGGGAGACCCAGTACTTC	CASSSQDRGPRETQYF
TRBV9	NA	NA	TRBJ2-3	TGTGCCAGCAGCTCCCAGACAGGTTTCACAGATACGCAGTATTTT	CASSSQTGFTDTQYF
TRBV5-1	NA	NA	TRBJ1-6	TGCGCCAGCAGCGGTGGAATCGGGTCACCCCTCCACTTT	CASSGGIGSPLHF
TRBV4-2	NA	few	TRBJ1-1	TGTGCCAGCAGCCAAAGGGTAGGACACAAAGCTTTCTTT	CASSQRVGHKAFF
TRBV7-9	TRBD1	few	TRBJ2-2	TGTGCCAGCAGCTTAAAGGGACAGGGGTCCGGGGAGCTGTTTTTT	CASSLKGQGSGELFF
TRBV5-6	NA	NA	TRBJ1-5	TGTGCCAGCAGCGGCAGTAGACTCAATCAGCCCCAGCATTTT	CASSGSRLNQPQHF
TRBV18	TRBD1	NA	TRBJ1-2	TGTGCCAGCTCACCGGGACAGGGGCAAGTTGGCTACACCTTC	CASSPGQGQVGYTF
TRBV6-1	NA	NA	TRBJ2-7	TGTGCCAGTCGCGAGGTGGCAGACTACGAGCAGTACTTC	CASREVADYEQYF
TRBV7-9	TRBD2	NA	TRBJ2-5	TGTGCCAGCAGCCAGGGGGGGACTAGCGCCCAAGAGACCCAGTACTTC	CASSQGGTSAQETQYF
TRBV4-3	TRBD1	once	TRBJ2-7	TGCGCCAGCAGCCAAGATATAGGGGACAGGGAGTCCTACGAGCAGTACTTC	CASSQDIGDRESYEQYF
TRBV7-6	TRBD1	NA	TRBJ2-7	TGTGCCAGCAGCGCCCGGACAGGTATTTATGAGCAGTACTTC	CASSARTGIYEQYF
TRBV4-3	NA	NA	TRBJ2-7	TGCGCCAGCAGCCAAGATTTGCAGGGCCCCTACGAGCAGTACTTC	CASSQDLQGPYEQYF
TRBV9	NA	NA	TRBJ2-2	TGTGCCAGCAGCCCCGCGGGCGGGGCTACCGGGGAGCTGTTTTTT	CASSPAGGATGELFF
TRBV5-6	TRBD1	NA	TRBJ1-2	TGTGCCAGCAGCTTGGTCGGGACAGCGGCCGGGGGCTACACCTTC	CASSLVGTAAGGYTF
TRBV6-4	NA	NA	TRBJ2-1	TGTGCCAGCAGTGACAATACGGGGGACAATGAGCAGTTCTTC	CASSDNTGDNEQFF
TRBV7-9	TRBD2	few	TRBJ2-1	TGTGCCAGCAGCTCGGGGCCCGGGACTAGCTCTTACAATGAGCAGTTCTTC	CASSSGPGTSSYNEQFF
TRBV4-2	NA	NA	TRBJ1-6	TGTGCCAGCAGCCGGAGGGGTTCACCCCTCCACTTT	CASSRRGSPLHF
TRBV5-1	TRBD1	once	TRBJ2-3	TGCGCCAGCAGCCCAGGGACAGGGCTCGATACGCAGTATTTT	CASSPGTGLDTQYF
TRBV4-2	TRBD2	NA	TRBJ2-2	TGTGCCAGCAGCCCCCGGACTAGCGGGGGGGCCCCCGGGGAGCTGTTTTTT	CASSPRTSGGAPGELFF
TRBV9	NA	NA	TRBJ1-3	TGTGCCAGCAGCGTAGTCGGGTCTGGAAACACCATATATTTT	CASSVVGSGNTIYF
TRBV5-1	TRBD1	once	TRBJ1-6	TGCGCCAGCAGTCCCCGACAGGGGGATAATTCACCCCTCCACTTT	CASSPRQGDNSPLHF
TRBV29-1	TRBD1	NA	TRBJ1-4	TGCAGCGCCGAGGGGGCTAGTACTGAAAAACTGTTTTTT	CSAEGASTEKLFF
TRBV6-5	TRBD1	NA	TRBJ2-5	TGTGCCAGCAGTTCCCCCCTAGGGACAGGGCAAGAGACCCAGTACTTC	CASSSPLGTGQETQYF
TRBV6-5	NA	NA	TRBJ1-1	TGTGCCACCAAGTTTGAGGTAAACACTGAAGCTTTCTTT	CATKFEVNTEAFF
TRBV2	TRBD2	NA	TRBJ2-5	TGTGCCAGCAGTCGGACTAGCGGGAAAGAGACCCAGTACTTC	CASSRTSGKETQYF
TRBV9	NA	NA	TRBJ2-1	TGTGCCAGCAGCGTCGGTCTAGGGGCCACAGACAATGAGCAGTTCTTC	CASSVGLGATDNEQFF
TRBV29-1	NA	few	TRBJ2-7	TGCAGCGTTGTCAAGGAGGGGAAGGGCGAGCAGTACTTC	CSVVKEGKGEQYF
TRBV19	NA	NA	TRBJ2-7	TGTGCCAGTAGTATGACGGCCCATCCAGGCCACGAGCAGTACTTC	CASSMTAHPGHEQYF
TRBV7-2	NA	once	TRBJ2-2	TGTGCCAGCAGCCAGGACTCGACGAACACCGGGGAGCTGTTTTTT	CASSQDSTNTGELFF